This T cell receptor beta chain came from a study of blood T cell repertoires in COVID-19. Whole-study context: Samples taken during acute and convalescent COVID-19 were collected in the United States, Italy and Spain. Sources were T cells, B-cell-depleted T cells, or PBMCs; the material itself was cDNA or gDNA.

Libraries were prepared by immunoSEQ multiplex PCR; TCRdb keeps only in-frame clonotypes and omits some of them. Seen here are 230,000 or so clones, just over 85% observed once, and the top ten hold over 3%. CDR3 length: 15 residues. V is TRBV21-1 and J is TRBJ1-2; the table's D call of TRBD1 was not tested on the DNA. TRBV21-1 counts as a pseudogene. Sequenced material: PBMCs or T cells enriched from blood (not recorded which). This TCR came from a woman in her forties with acute COVID-19. CDR3 amino acids: CASSSDRARNYGYTF. In nucleotides, the CDR3 is TGTGCCAGCAGCAGTGACAGGGCCAGGAACTATGGCTACACCTTC.